The 20 T cell receptor beta chains below come from one sample, sequenced in a study of T-cell memory formation after mild COVID-19. TCRdb re-called the 5' RACE reads with MiXCR, one entry per CDR3 protein. The sample holds some 40,000 distinct CDR3 sequences, about 6.1% seen once. Specimen: PBMCs or a T cell subset sorted from them (not recorded which). The origin of the receptors is an adult who had mild COVID-19 (a few samples of this study predate the infection). Cell type and time point are not known.

The J gene is TRBJ1-1, the V gene TRBV30; tentative D call: TRBD1 (5 bases). Per germline, CDR1 GTSNPN and CDR2 SVGIG (reference sequence). This CDR3 is built from 12 residues. Between the trimmed V and J ends, which lost 7 bases and 3 bases, there was a span of 12 bases. The CDR3 nucleotides are TGTGCCTCAGGGAAGGGCGACACTGAAGCTTTCTTT. Translating gives CASGKGDTEAFF.

The rearrangement uses TRBV4-1 and TRBJ1-2; 7 nucleotides line up with TRBD1. The junction had 13 bases not matched to a gene; V was cut back by 1 base and J by 2 bases. Germline V gene data show CDR1 as MGHRA and CDR2 as YSYEKL. The CDR3 is 18 residues long. The chain's CDR3 is CASSQVTPNRDSNYGYTF. The CDR3 region has the DNA TGCGCCAGCAGCCAAGTTACGCCCAACCGGGACAGCAACTATGGCTACACCTTC.

This clonotype was observed many times. The chain recombines TRBV13 with TRBJ2-7, with no clear D. The ends were cut back, 2 bases at V and 0 bases at J, with 5 bases in the middle. The germline V gene has CDR1 PRHDT and CDR2 FYEKMQ (reference sequence). The CDR3 spans 13 residues. The CDR3 loop is CASSLLVSYEQYF. CDR3 DNA sequence: TGTGCCAGCAGCTTACTGGTCTCCTACGAGCAGTACTTC.

The CDR3 DNA is TGCGCCAGCAGCTTGGGAACAGAGGGCAATCAGCCCCAGCATTTT. This gives the protein CASSLGTEGNQPQHF. The chain has TRBV5-1 and TRBJ1-5, with no clear D. This CDR3 has 15 residues. V lost 0 bases and J lost 2, with 9 bases in between. CDR1 and CDR2 from the germline V gene are SGHRS and YFSETQ.

This clonotype was seen more than once but under ten times. The chain employs TRBV27 and TRBJ2-7; TRBD1 matches at 7 bases. Germline CDR1 MNHEY, CDR2 SMNVEV (reference sequence). This CDR3 contains 15 residues. After removal of 5 bases from V and 1 base from J, the junction contained 8 bases not matched to a gene. Here the CDR3 DNA reads TGTGCCAGCAGTATCGTTCCGGGACAGTCCTACGAGCAGTACTTC. The encoded protein is CASSIVPGQSYEQYF.

This clonotype was detected ten times or more. The chain links TRBV6-2 or TRBV6-3 to TRBJ1-1; TRBD1 is a possible D gene (5 bases). The CDR3 has 13 amino acids. The germline V gene encodes CDR1 MNHEY and CDR2 SVGEGT. The V gene lost 6 bases and the J gene lost 4 bases, with 12 bases spanning the gap. The CDR3 here is CASRRSTVTEAFF. As DNA, the CDR3 is TGTGCCAGCAGAAGGTCGACAGTCACTGAAGCTTTCTTT.

There are many counts of this clonotype. The rearrangement links TRBV5-1 to TRBJ2-3; 9 nucleotides agree with TRBD1. The V gene's germline CDR1 is SGHRS and CDR2 YFSETQ. Trimming at V came to 0 bases and at J to 5 bases, leaving 4 bases not matched to a gene. The length of the CDR3 is 15 residues. The CDR3, as DNA: TGCGCCAGCAGCTTGGGGGGACAGGGTCGAGATACGCAGTATTTT. This translates into CASSLGGQGRDTQYF.

Only a few counts were recorded for this clonotype. This rearrangement joins TRBV5-6 to TRBJ1-5, with a possible D match to TRBD1 (5 bases). The germline V gene has CDR1 SGHDT and CDR2 YYEEEE. The CDR3 covers 15 residues. Trimming cost V 1 base and J 0 bases, with 8 bases left between them. As DNA, the CDR3 is TGTGCCAGCAGCTTGAGGGGATCTAGCAATCAGCCCCAGCATTTT. Translated, it gives CASSLRGSSNQPQHF.

About this clonotype: At one end, the junction sequence differs from germline, possibly due to a read error. The chain links TRBV7-8 to TRBJ2-6; D gene ambiguous. This CDR3 is 18 amino acids long. Germline V gene lookup returns CDR1 SGHVS and CDR2 FQNEAQ. CDR3 sequence: CASSPSEGRLSEANVLTF. The CDR3 DNA reads as TGTGCCAGCAGCCCCTCCGAAGGCAGGCTCTCTGAGGCCAACGTCCTGACTTTC.

The gene calls are TRBV2 and TRBJ2-5; D is uncertain. Germline CDR1 and CDR2: SNHLY and FYNNEI. The CDR3 has 15 residues. V dropped 2 bases and J dropped 2 bases, with 12 bases sitting between them. The DNA for the CDR3 is TGTGCCAGCAGTGAACCCCCCCCAAGACAAGAGACCCAGTACTTC. Protein product: CASSEPPPRQETQYF.

The gene calls are TRBV24-1 and TRBJ1-5, with TRBD1 identical over 7 bases. The CDR3 totals 15 residues. The J segment lost 11 bases and the V segment lost 3 bases, leaving 12 bases of the junction unmatched. Germline V gene lookup returns CDR1 KGHDR and CDR2 SFDVKD. The CDR3 loop is CATSDPRQGPTTQHF. CDR3 nucleotides: TGTGCCACCAGTGATCCTAGACAGGGCCCCACGACCCAGCATTTT.

This clonotype was counted at least ten times. The chain couples TRBV6-2 or TRBV6-3 to TRBJ1-5; TRBD1 matches at 8 bases. Germline trimming cut 5 bases from V and 2 bases from J; bases unmatched to any gene: 8. The length of the CDR3 is 16 residues. Germline V CDR1 and CDR2: MNHEY, SVGEGT. The CDR3 bases are TGTGCCAGCAGTGTGGACAGGGTGGTAGGCAATCAGCCCCAGCATTTT. It codes for CASSVDRVVGNQPQHF.

This clonotype appeared a few times. As DNA, the CDR3 is TGCGCCAGCAGCTGGGGGACTAGCGAAGAGACCCAGTACTTC. Its translation: CASSWGTSEETQYF. The chain has TRBV5-1 and TRBJ2-5; TRBD2 aligns across 10 bases. V shed 3 bases and J 3 bases; nucleotides not matched to a gene: 2. The CDR3 consists of 14 residues. Germline CDR1 and CDR2: SGHRS and YFSETQ.

At least ten counts were recorded for this clonotype. CDR3 sequence: CSARGTSGGNEQFF. The CDR3 region has the DNA TGCAGTGCTAGGGGGACTAGCGGGGGGAATGAGCAGTTCTTC. V usage is TRBV20-1 and J usage is TRBJ2-1, with 15 bases fitting TRBD2. The CDR3 consists of 14 residues. Germline V CDR1 and CDR2: DFQATT, SNEGSKA (reference sequence). The trim removed 3 bases at V and 7 bases at J, leaving 1 base unmatched.

This clonotype was observed a handful of times. The chain is built from TRBV7-9 and TRBJ1-2; D not resolved. V was cut by 1 base and J by 3 bases, with 9 bases left in between. This CDR3 contains 14 residues. CDR1 and CDR2 from the germline V gene are SEHNR and FQNEAQ (reference sequence). The CDR3 sequence: CASSLEYGDYGYTF. DNA for the CDR3: TGTGCCAGCAGCTTAGAATACGGGGACTATGGCTACACCTTC.

In this sample, this clonotype turned up a few times. The J gene is TRBJ2-5, the V gene TRBV5-6; 12 bases match TRBD1. The CDR3 totals 16 residues. V lost 5 bases and J lost 5; bases outside the gene matches: 10. CDR1 SGHDT and CDR2 YYEEEE come from the germline V gene. CDR3 coding DNA: TGTGCCAGCAGGTCGGGACAGGGGGCTACTTTGGAGACCCAGTACTTC. Encoded protein: CASRSGQGATLETQYF.

The J gene is TRBJ2-1, the V gene TRBV10-3; D may match TRBD1 or TRBD2 (6 bases each). The CDR3 has 15 amino acids. Germline V gene lookup returns CDR1 ENHRY and CDR2 SYGVKD. V was trimmed by 0 bases and J by 7 bases, leaving 13 bases between them. The chain's CDR3 is CAISESRGAGNEQFF. DNA for the CDR3: TGTGCCATCAGTGAGTCGAGGGGGGCGGGAAATGAGCAGTTCTTC.

In its sample, this clonotype was seen many times. This chain links TRBV7-3 with TRBJ2-1; 8 positions match TRBD1. Germline V CDR1 and CDR2: SGHTA, FQGTGA. With 2 bases clipped from V and 9 bases from J, the junction kept 9 bases outside the gene matches. This CDR3 region has 15 residues. As DNA, the CDR3 is TGTGCCAGCAGCTTACGTTCCAGGGGGCGAGGTGAGCAGTTCTTC. The encoded protein is CASSLRSRGRGEQFF.

This clonotype was seen at least ten times. The chain has TRBV5-1 and TRBJ2-1; D may be TRBD1 or TRBD2 (6 bases each). The V end lost 1 base, the J end lost 2 bases, and 10 bases lay between the germline ends. CDR1 and CDR2 (germline): SGHRS, YFSETQ. The CDR3 contains 15 residues. The CDR3 DNA reads TGCGCCAGCAGCTTGAAGGGGGAGGCCTACAATGAGCAGTTCTTC. Protein sequence: CASSLKGEAYNEQFF.

Only a few counts were recorded for this clonotype. This sequence joins TRBV20-1 and TRBJ1-5; D may be TRBD1 (6 bases). From germline, CDR1 is DFQATT and CDR2 SNEGSKA (reference sequence). Trimming left V 6 bases short and J 6 bases short, with 21 bases between. The CDR3 extends over 15 amino acids. Here the CDR3 reads CSAIGSGGSFQPQHF. The CDR3, as DNA: TGCAGTGCCATAGGTTCCGGGGGCTCGTTTCAGCCCCAGCATTTT.